What follows are 29 T cell receptor beta chains derived from one specimen sequenced in a study of cytomegalovirus exposure and HLA in healthy donors. The PCR contained 60 Vbeta and 13 Jbeta primers. The method was immunoSEQ multiplex PCR; TCRdb's version includes in-frame clones alone and lacks a portion of them. This table holds 87,000 or so clones, around 79% found once. What was sequenced was PBMCs. The receptors come from a woman between 35 and 50 years old in good health and CMV-seronegative.

J is TRBJ2-3 and V is TRBV5-1, with TRBD1 matching 10 bases. The CDR3 runs to 18 residues. V shed 0 bases, J shed 2 bases, and the junction held 9 bases outside the gene matches. Germline V gives CDR1 SGHRS, CDR2 YFSETQ. The CDR3 reads CASSLGLGQGISTDTQYF. DNA for the CDR3: TGCGCCAGCAGCTTGGGTCTGGGACAGGGGATTTCCACAGATACGCAGTATTTT.

The V gene is TRBV28, the J gene TRBJ1-1; 8 nucleotides match TRBD1. With 10 bases clipped from V and 4 bases from J, the junction kept 8 bases outside the gene matches. The CDR3 totals 13 residues. Per the germline V gene, CDR1 is MDHEN and CDR2 is SYDVKM. This CDR3 reads CAINTGGTTEAFF. CDR3 sequence (DNA): TGTGCCATCAACACAGGGGGGACCACTGAAGCTTTCTTT.

J is TRBJ2-7 and V is TRBV6-5, with D possibly TRBD2 on 6 matching bases. The germline gives CDR1 MNHEY, CDR2 SVGAGI. The V end lost 10 bases, the J end lost 2 bases, and 9 bases lay between the germline ends. This CDR3 is built from 11 residues. The DNA for the CDR3 is TGTGCCACTGGGACTGCCTACGAGCAGTACTTC. Its protein is CATGTAYEQYF.

The table lists this clone with a count of one. The chain recombines TRBV19 with TRBJ2-7, with D perhaps matching TRBD1 (5 bases). V was trimmed by 2 bases and J by 6 bases, leaving 8 bases between them. This CDR3 comprises 12 residues. Germline V CDR1 and CDR2: LNHDA, SQIVND (reference sequence). In DNA, the CDR3 is TGTGCCAGTAGTATATGGGGCTCCGAGCAGTACTTC. Its translation: CASSIWGSEQYF. Full variable domain (outside the CDR3, taken from reference TRBV19 and TRBJ2-7): DGGITQSPKYLFRKEGQNVTLSCEQNLNHDAMYWYRQDPGQGLRLIYYSQIVNDFQKGDIAEGYSVSREKKESFPLTVTSAQKNPTAFYLCASSIWGSEQYFGPGTRLTVT.

V gene TRBV30 combines with J gene TRBJ1-1; TRBD1 matches at 9 bases. Germline CDR1 and CDR2: GTSNPN and SVGIG (reference sequence). The CDR3 spans 17 residues. With 0 bases clipped from V and 5 bases from J, the junction kept 13 bases outside the gene matches. The CDR3 DNA sequence: TGTGCCTGGAGTGTAGTCGGGACAGGGATTTTAGGGACTGAAGCTTTCTTT. Amino acid sequence: CAWSVVGTGILGTEAFF.

The V call is TRBV5-1, the J call TRBJ1-1; 7 bases fit TRBD1. From germline, CDR1 is SGHRS and CDR2 YFSETQ. The V gene end was trimmed by 1 base and the J gene end by 11 bases; junction bases not matched to a gene: 8. The CDR3 contains 13 residues. The CDR3 DNA is TGCGCCAGCAGCTTGTACGGAGGGGGCCGTGCTTTCTTT. Amino acid sequence: CASSLYGGGRAFF.

This chain joins TRBV27 and TRBJ2-7; D is uncertain. CDR1 is MNHEY and CDR2 is SMNVEV in the germline V gene (reference sequence). The germline V and J ends were trimmed by 0 bases and 3 bases, with 9 bases remaining between them. The CDR3 consists of 14 residues. The CDR3 DNA follows: TGTGCCAGCAGTTTATCGGCCCGGGTCTACGAGCAGTACTTC. Amino acid sequence: CASSLSARVYEQYF.

This clone appeared a single time. The V and J genes are TRBV30 and TRBJ2-1; D not certain. Trimming shortened V by 2 bases and J by 6 bases, and 8 bases separated the two germline ends. Germline V gene lookup returns CDR1 GTSNPN and CDR2 SVGIG (reference sequence). The CDR3 spans 12 residues. The CDR3 sequence is CAWSRQVNEQFF. DNA for the CDR3: TGTGCCTGGAGTAGGCAGGTCAATGAGCAGTTCTTC.

This sequence joins TRBV10-3 and TRBJ2-3, with no clear D. V lost 9 bases and J 2 bases, leaving 12 bases between the germline ends. Germline-derived CDR1 and CDR2 are ENHRY and SYGVKD. The CDR3 has 13 residues. This CDR3 is CAMGGGHTDTQYF. The CDR3 nucleotides read TGTGCCATGGGTGGCGGCCACACAGATACGCAGTATTTT.

Written as DNA, the CDR3 is TGTGCCAGCAGTGAGGGGCAAAACAATGAGCAGTTCTTC. Protein product: CASSEGQNNEQFF. This chain joins TRBV6-1 and TRBJ2-1; the D gene is possibly TRBD1 (5 bases). Germline lookup yields CDR1 MNHNS and CDR2 SASEGT. V was shortened by 3 bases and J by 5 bases, with 8 bases between the two germline ends. The CDR3 totals 13 residues.

This chain connects TRBV5-1 to TRBJ2-7; TRBD1 matches 7 bases. The CDR3 runs to 13 residues. From germline, CDR1 is SGHRS and CDR2 YFSETQ. V shed 4 bases, J shed 3 bases, and the junction held 4 bases outside the gene matches. The CDR3 loop is CASSRDSFYEQYF. The CDR3 nucleotides read TGCGCCAGCAGCCGGGACAGCTTCTACGAGCAGTACTTC.

The rearrangement uses TRBV11-2 and TRBJ1-4; a possible D gene is TRBD1 (5 bases). V lost 4 bases to trimming and J lost 5 bases, with 11 bases between them. Germline V gives CDR1 SGHAT, CDR2 FQNNGV. The CDR3 totals 14 residues. Here the CDR3 DNA reads TGTGCCAGCAGCTCTAGGGGCGAGAATGAAAAACTGTTTTTT. Translating gives CASSSRGENEKLFF.

This clone was detected a few times. The chain recombines TRBV11-2 with TRBJ2-5, with TRBD2 identical over 7 bases. The CDR3 spans 14 residues. V trimming: 3 bases; J trimming: 2 bases; junction bases outside the gene matches: 3. CDR1 is SGHAT, CDR2 FQNNGV, per germline. The CDR3 protein is CASSLGTTQETQYF. In nucleotides, the CDR3 is TGTGCCAGCAGCTTGGGGACTACTCAAGAGACCCAGTACTTC.

The DNA for the CDR3 is TGTGCCAGCAGCAAAGCGCCGGGGCACCACCTTGGGACACCCCAGCATTTT. It codes for CASSKAPGHHLGTPQHF. The chain recombines TRBV21-1 with TRBJ1-5; the table assigns TRBD1, which was not confirmed against the DNA. TRBV21-1 is an annotated pseudogene. The CDR3 runs 17 residues.

The chain couples TRBV7-6 to TRBJ1-1; 8 bases line up with TRBD1. Trimming at V came to 5 bases and at J to 3 bases, leaving 14 bases not matched to a gene. CDR1 SGHVS and CDR2 FNYEAQ come from the germline V gene. This CDR3 is 17 amino acids long. CDR3 nucleotide sequence: TGTGCCAGCAGCCCCGACCGACAGGGGCCGGTGGACACTGAAGCTTTCTTT. Its protein is CASSPDRQGPVDTEAFF.

The rearrangement uses TRBV7-2 and TRBJ1-1; 9 bases line up with TRBD1. This CDR3 has 15 residues. V dropped 2 bases and J dropped 5; count of bases not matched to a gene: 6. Germline V gives CDR1 SGHTA, CDR2 FQGNSA. The CDR3 coding sequence is TGTGCCAGCAGCTTAAGTCCGGGACAGGGAACTGAAGCTTTCTTT. It is translated as CASSLSPGQGTEAFF.

This clone was seen a handful of times. The V and J genes are TRBV27 and TRBJ2-2; TRBD2 is a possible D gene (5 bases). V lost 2 bases, J lost 2 bases, and 6 bases lay in between. The V gene's germline CDR1 is MNHEY and CDR2 SMNVEV (reference sequence). The CDR3 has 14 residues. The CDR3: CASSLRGNTGELFF. CDR3 coding DNA: TGTGCCAGCAGTTTACGGGGAAACACCGGGGAGCTGTTTTTT.

This clone was observed a single time. This sequence joins TRBV5-1 and TRBJ2-3, with unresolved D. V lost 2 bases and J 6 bases, leaving 4 bases between the germline ends. The CDR3 extends over 11 amino acids. From germline, CDR1 is SGHRS and CDR2 YFSETQ. In DNA, the CDR3 is TGCGCCAGCAGCTTCGGGGATACGCAGTATTTT. Amino acid sequence: CASSFGDTQYF.

The table lists this clone with a count of one. The chain carries TRBV4-1 and TRBJ1-1; TRBD1 aligns across 8 bases. Germline V CDR1 and CDR2: MGHRA, YSYEKL. The V and J ends lost 4 bases and 3 bases, in that order; junction bases with no gene match: 7. This CDR3 is 15 amino acids long. This CDR3 reads CASSPSGQGDTEAFF. DNA for the CDR3: TGCGCCAGCAGCCCCTCCGGACAGGGTGACACTGAAGCTTTCTTT.

The rearrangement uses TRBV2 and TRBJ1-2; D unclear. Trimming shortened V by 5 bases and J by 3 bases, and 10 bases separated the two germline ends. Germline V gives CDR1 SNHLY, CDR2 FYNNEI. The CDR3 contains 13 residues. The CDR3 nucleotides read TGTGCCAGCAGTACAACGGGATACTATGGCTACACCTTC. Protein sequence: CASSTTGYYGYTF.

The chain's CDR3 is CASSVASGGPYEQYF. In nucleotides, the CDR3 is TGTGCCAGCAGCGTCGCTAGCGGGGGGCCCTACGAGCAGTACTTC. The chain has TRBV9 and TRBJ2-7, with 11 bases aligning to TRBD2. The V gene end was trimmed by 2 bases and the J gene end by 2 bases; junction bases not matched to a gene: 3. The CDR3 consists of 15 residues. Germline CDR1 SGDLS, CDR2 YYNGEE.

The rearrangement links TRBV25-1 to TRBJ1-2, with D unclear. V gave up 4 bases and J gave up 8 bases, with 17 bases separating them. CDR3 length: 14 amino acids. CDR1 and CDR2 from the germline V gene are MGHDK and SYGVNS. As DNA, the CDR3 is TGTGCCAGCAGTGGCGGAACACGCTACTTCGGCTACACCTTC. It is translated as CASSGGTRYFGYTF.

The rearrangement uses TRBV19 and TRBJ2-7, with TRBD2 as a possible D gene (6 bases). The CDR3 extends over 15 amino acids. V shed 5 bases and J shed 3 bases, with 17 bases lying between them. Germline CDR1 and CDR2: LNHDA and SQIVND (reference sequence). CDR3 bases: TGTGCCAGTAGTCACGGGACTTTCCTTAGCTACGAGCAGTACTTC. It codes for CASSHGTFLSYEQYF.

The rearrangement uses TRBV6-5 and TRBJ1-4; 9 bases fit TRBD1. Trimming removed 6 bases from V and 10 bases from J; junction bases left unmatched: 3. CDR1 MNHEY and CDR2 SVGAGI come from the germline V gene. This CDR3 spans 12 amino acids. The CDR3 here is CASRGQGAKLFF. CDR3 DNA: TGTGCCAGCAGGGGACAGGGCGCAAAACTGTTTTTT.

The CDR3 reads CSVLFPGQAISTEAFF. The CDR3 DNA is TGCAGCGTCCTTTTCCCGGGACAGGCGATTTCCACTGAAGCTTTCTTT. This chain joins TRBV29-1 and TRBJ1-1; 8 positions match TRBD1. The germline V gene has CDR1 SQVTM and CDR2 ANQGSEA. The CDR3 is 16 amino acids. The V gene end was trimmed by 6 bases and the J gene end by 4 bases; junction bases not matched to a gene: 16.

The chain combines TRBV4-3 with TRBJ1-3, with TRBD1 matching over 8 bases. The junction had 6 bases not matched to a gene; V was cut back by 1 base and J by 4 bases. CDR1 and CDR2 (germline): LGHNA, YSLEER. The CDR3 extends over 16 amino acids. DNA for the CDR3: TGCGCCAGCAGCCAAGCCAGACAGGGGTTCGGAAACACCATATATTTT. This encodes CASSQARQGFGNTIYF.

V gene TRBV28 combines with J gene TRBJ2-2; weak D call: TRBD1 (6 bases). V lost 4 bases to trimming and J lost 3 bases, with 12 bases between them. CDR3 length: 15 amino acids. The germline V gene has CDR1 MDHEN and CDR2 SYDVKM. CDR3 bases: TGTGCCAGCAGTTCCGGGGACATCTACACCGGGGAGCTGTTTTTT. It encodes CASSSGDIYTGELFF.

This chain uses TRBV6-6 with TRBJ1-1; D is unresolved. Germline V CDR1 and CDR2: MNHNY, SVGAGI (reference sequence). Between the trimmed V and J ends, which lost 10 bases and 3 bases, there was a span of 9 bases. This CDR3 is built from 11 residues. The CDR3 DNA is TGTGCCACCGCCGAGGACACTGAAGCTTTCTTT. Translating it yields CATAEDTEAFF.

The CDR3 DNA sequence: TGTGCCAGCAGATACCGTGGGGACAGCGCGTGGCCCCAGCATTTT. The encoded protein is CASRYRGDSAWPQHF. This chain uses TRBV2 with TRBJ1-5; 7 bases are a match to TRBD1. The germline gives CDR1 SNHLY, CDR2 FYNNEI. CDR3 length: 15 amino acids. V trimming: 6 bases; J trimming: 9 bases; junction bases outside the gene matches: 14.